This passage covers 2 T cell receptor delta chains from one sample sequenced in a study of gamma-delta T cells after stem cell transplantation. TCRdb used CATT to re-call clones from the RT-PCR reads. The profile shows about 3,200 delta-chain clones, under 20% of them singletons. The specimen was gamma-delta T cells. The receptors originated from a human donor. It is not recorded whose cells these are; they may come from a transplant donor.

This clone is large by share. Other DNA sequences in this sample translate to the same CDR3. V usage is TRDV2 and J usage is TRDJ1; D perhaps matches TRDD3 (5 bases). Per germline, CDR1 GEAIGNYY and CDR2 EKD. V lost 0 bases, J lost 0 bases, and 22 bases lay in between. The CDR3 totals 19 residues. This CDR3 reads CACDTVKGGPDPYTDKLIF. The DNA for the CDR3 is TGTGCCTGTGACACCGTTAAGGGGGGTCCTGACCCCTACACCGATAAACTCATCTTT.

This clone is labeled large (0.1 to 1%). The gene calls are TRDV2 and TRDJ1; 9 bases are shared with TRDD3. The ends lost 3 bases at V and 0 bases at J; junction bases unmatched: 10. The CDR3 is 17 amino acids. CDR1 is GEAIGNYY, CDR2 EKD, per germline. CDR3 sequence reads: CACDPVLGDPNTDKLIF. CDR3 nucleotides: TGTGCCTGTGACCCCGTACTGGGGGACCCTAACACCGATAAACTCATCTTT.